These 28 T cell receptor beta chains were sequenced from one sample in a study of blood T cell repertoires in COVID-19. The table came from immunoSEQ multiplex PCR; TCRdb's copy has only in-frame clones and leaves some out. The repertoire holds roughly 39,000 clones, with 75% to 90% as singletons. Sequences were obtained from peripheral blood. These receptors were obtained from an older woman with acute or convalescent COVID-19.

The V call is TRBV5-1, the J call TRBJ2-2, with 10 bases identical to TRBD1. This CDR3 spans 15 amino acids. Germline lookup yields CDR1 SGHRS and CDR2 YFSETQ. The V segment lost 7 bases and the J segment 5 bases; nucleotides outside the gene matches: 8. CDR3 residues: CASGTGTGVTGELFF. Written as DNA, the CDR3 is TGCGCCAGCGGGACCGGGACAGGGGTAACCGGGGAGCTGTTTTTT.

The chain is built from TRBV7-6 and TRBJ2-5; D gene ambiguous. The germline CDR1 and CDR2 sequences are SGHVS and FNYEAQ. V was trimmed by 1 base and J by 5 bases, leaving 5 bases between them. CDR3 size: 12 residues. CDR3 bases: TGTGCCAGCAGCTTAGTCTCTGAGACCCAGTACTTC. This codes for CASSLVSETQYF.

The chain carries TRBV19 and TRBJ1-1; weak D call: TRBD1 (5 bases). V was cut by 6 bases and J by 2 bases, with 13 bases left in between. Germline CDR1 LNHDA, CDR2 SQIVND (reference sequence). This CDR3 contains 14 residues. In nucleotides, the CDR3 is TGTGCCAGTAGGAGACAGTTTGACAACACTGAAGCTTTCTTT. This sequence encodes CASRRQFDNTEAFF. The variable domain in full, completed from reference TRBV19 and TRBJ1-1, reads DGGITQSPKYLFRKEGQNVTLSCEQNLNHDAMYWYRQDPGQGLRLIYYSQIVNDFQKGDIAEGYSVSREKKESFPLTVTSAQKNPTAFYLCASRRQFDNTEAFFGQGTRLTVV.

The CDR3 coding sequence is TGTGCCAGCCCGGGACTCCAAGGCGATGAGCAGTTCTTC. Its translation: CASPGLQGDEQFF. The chain is built from TRBV7-9 and TRBJ2-1; D might be TRBD2 (6 bases). There are 13 residues in the CDR3. Per germline, CDR1 SEHNR and CDR2 FQNEAQ (reference sequence). Trimming stripped 8 bases from V and 8 bases from J, with 16 bases between.

The chain is built from TRBV4-3 and TRBJ2-2, with TRBD2 matching 8 bases. The V segment lost 0 bases and the J segment 7 bases; nucleotides outside the gene matches: 10. Germline CDR1 LGHNA, CDR2 YSLEER. The CDR3 consists of 17 residues. The CDR3 reads CASSQDLAGGAVGELFF. The CDR3 DNA sequence: TGCGCCAGCAGCCAAGACCTCGCGGGAGGTGCGGTCGGGGAGCTGTTTTTT.

The rearrangement links TRBV6-2 or TRBV6-3 to TRBJ1-4; TRBD1 matches 9 bases. The length of the CDR3 is 14 residues. Germline V lookup: CDR1 MNHEY, CDR2 SVGEGT. J lost 7 bases, V lost 5 bases, and 5 bases had no gene match. The CDR3 nucleotides read TGTGCCAGCAGTAACAGGGGGCGCCTTGAAAAACTGTTTTTT. Protein sequence: CASSNRGRLEKLFF.

The V call is TRBV19, the J call TRBJ1-5, with no clear D. The CDR3 sequence is 15 residues long. Germline V gene data show CDR1 as LNHDA and CDR2 as SQIVND (reference sequence). V was cut by 0 bases and J by 0 bases, with 6 bases left in between. DNA of the CDR3: TGTGCCAGTAGTATAGAACAGAATAGCAATCAGCCCCAGCATTTT. Amino acid sequence: CASSIEQNSNQPQHF.

This rearrangement joins TRBV19 to TRBJ2-3, with 14 bases matching TRBD2. CDR1 and CDR2 from the germline V gene are LNHDA and SQIVND (reference sequence). J was trimmed by 7 bases and V by 5 bases; bases with no gene match: 8. The length of the CDR3 is 16 residues. The CDR3 is CASSGGLAGVSYTQYF. CDR3 DNA: TGTGCCAGTAGTGGGGGACTAGCGGGGGTTTCATATACGCAGTATTTT.

The chain links TRBV5-1 to TRBJ1-1; the D gene is possibly TRBD1 (6 bases). Trimming took 3 bases from V and 5 from J, leaving 11 bases between them. Looked up from germline, CDR1 is SGHRS and CDR2 is YFSETQ. The CDR3 consists of 13 residues. The DNA for the CDR3 is TGCGCCAGCAGCTGGGGAACAGGGACTGAAGCTTTCTTT. This encodes CASSWGTGTEAFF.

This clone was detected once. The CDR3 sequence is CASSATGGAYNEQFF. CDR3 DNA sequence: TGTGCCAGCAGCGCCACAGGGGGCGCCTACAATGAGCAGTTCTTC. V usage is TRBV7-2 and J usage is TRBJ2-1; 9 positions match TRBD1. The CDR3 totals 15 residues. Germline CDR1 is SGHTA and CDR2 is FQGNSA. The ends lost 5 bases at V and 2 bases at J; junction bases unmatched: 4.

The gene calls are TRBV19 and TRBJ2-3; 9 nucleotides match TRBD1. The CDR3 is made up of 13 amino acids. CDR1 and CDR2 from the germline V gene are LNHDA and SQIVND (reference sequence). V lost 10 bases and J lost 0; bases outside the gene matches: 2. This CDR3 is CATGTGSTDTQYF. The CDR3 region has the DNA TGTGCCACCGGGACAGGGAGCACAGATACGCAGTATTTT.

V gene TRBV3-1 (or the pseudogene TRBV3-2) combines with J gene TRBJ1-2; TRBD1 might be the D (6 bases). CDR1 and CDR2 (germline): LGHDT, YNNKEL (reference sequence). Trimming removed 4 bases at V and 7 bases at J, with 13 bases between. CDR3 size: 13 residues. CDR3 in DNA: TGTGCCAGCAGCCCCCGGACAGAGAGTGGCTACACCTTC. The encoded protein is CASSPRTESGYTF.

The V gene is TRBV7-9, the J gene TRBJ1-4; TRBD1 agrees at 9 bases. The CDR3 spans 14 residues. Looked up from germline, CDR1 is SEHNR and CDR2 is FQNEAQ (reference sequence). V lost 3 bases, J lost 6 bases, and 2 bases stayed unmatched. The CDR3 region has the DNA TGTGCCAGCAGCTTGGGACAGGGAGATGAAAAACTGTTTTTT. Translating it yields CASSLGQGDEKLFF.

The rearrangement uses TRBV14 and TRBJ2-5, with 11 positions matching TRBD2. CDR3 length equals 15 residues. Germline V lookup: CDR1 SGHDN, CDR2 FVKESK. Germline trimming cut 1 base from V and 5 bases from J; bases unmatched to any gene: 3. The CDR3 spells CASSQGLAGYETQYF. CDR3 DNA sequence: TGTGCCAGCAGCCAAGGACTAGCGGGGTATGAGACCCAGTACTTC.

This clone was counted once. The rearrangement joins TRBV30 to TRBJ1-2, with 8 bases lining up with TRBD1. This CDR3 is built from 15 residues. The germline V gene encodes CDR1 GTSNPN and CDR2 SVGIG (reference sequence). The junction had 8 bases not matched to a gene; V was cut back by 3 bases and J by 2 bases. CDR3 loop: CAWRKGQGSNYGYTF. The CDR3 DNA reads as TGTGCCTGGAGAAAAGGACAGGGCTCCAACTATGGCTACACCTTC.

The gene calls are TRBV19 and TRBJ2-7; D gene unclear. The CDR3 totals 15 residues. Germline assignment: CDR1 LNHDA and CDR2 SQIVND (reference sequence). With 2 bases removed from V and 3 bases from J, the gap between germline ends came to 14 bases. The CDR3 nucleotides are TGTGCCAGTAGTATAAGAGGTAGGTACGGCTACGAGCAGTACGTC. It yields the protein CASSIRGRYGYEQYV.

The J gene is TRBJ1-5, the V gene TRBV7-2, with TRBD1 matching 7 bases. J gave up 9 bases and V 1 base, and 3 bases lay outside the gene matches. The germline CDR1 and CDR2 sequences are SGHTA and FQGNSA. The CDR3 has 13 amino acids. The CDR3 spells CASSLGQGRPQHF. CDR3 bases: TGTGCCAGCAGCTTAGGACAGGGTCGGCCCCAGCATTTT.

CDR3 DNA: TGTGCCAGCAGCTTATACTACCAGGGGGCGAATGAGCAGTTCTTC. Protein: CASSLYYQGANEQFF. This chain links TRBV7-8 with TRBJ2-1, with 8 nucleotides matching TRBD1. Per germline, CDR1 SGHVS and CDR2 FQNEAQ. This CDR3 is 15 amino acids long. V gave up 2 bases and J gave up 7 bases; unmatched junction bases: 7.

V usage is TRBV7-9 and J usage is TRBJ2-3; D uncertain. There are 13 residues in the CDR3. From germline, CDR1 is SEHNR and CDR2 FQNEAQ (reference sequence). V was shortened by 5 bases and J by 2 bases, with 8 bases between the two germline ends. CDR3 nucleotides: TGTGCCAGCAGCAAGAGCGACACAGATACGCAGTATTTT. Protein: CASSKSDTDTQYF.

This clone was seen once. The V and J genes are TRBV29-1 and TRBJ1-1; 7 bases are a match to TRBD1. The ends lost 0 bases at V and 2 bases at J; junction bases unmatched: 6. The CDR3 has 15 residues. CDR1 is SQVTM, CDR2 ANQGSEA, per germline. In nucleotides, the CDR3 is TGCAGCGTTGAAGATCTCGAGGGGGCTAACACTGAAGCTTTCTTT. Protein: CSVEDLEGANTEAFF.

The V gene is TRBV3-1 (or the pseudogene TRBV3-2), the J gene TRBJ2-2; D gene uncertain. The CDR3 contains 18 residues. V was cut by 1 base and J by 0 bases, with 15 bases left in between. Germline-derived CDR1 and CDR2 are LGHDT and YNNKEL (reference sequence). DNA for the CDR3: TGTGCCAGCAGCCAAGTAAACAGCCTAATATCGAACACCGGGGAGCTGTTTTTT. This gives the protein CASSQVNSLISNTGELFF.

The CDR3 DNA follows: TGTGCCAGCAGTCCGCCCGGGGGGCGGAGGACTGAAGCTTTCTTT. Translated: CASSPPGGRRTEAFF. V gene TRBV27 combines with J gene TRBJ1-1, with D possibly being TRBD1 (6 bases). Germline CDR1 and CDR2: MNHEY and SMNVEV (reference sequence). The CDR3 is made up of 15 amino acids. V lost 5 bases and J 5 bases, leaving 18 bases between the germline ends.

This clone was found a few times. J is TRBJ1-1 and V is TRBV4-3, with D possibly matching TRBD1 (6 bases). Germline CDR1 is LGHNA and CDR2 is YSLEER. There are 13 residues in the CDR3. V shed 5 bases and J shed 6 bases, with 13 bases lying between them. DNA of the CDR3: TGCGCCAGCAGCAAAAAACAGGGTGCTGAAGCTTTCTTT. This sequence encodes CASSKKQGAEAFF.

The rearrangement links TRBV27 to TRBJ1-3; D remains unclear. V dropped 5 bases and J dropped 0 bases, with 8 bases sitting between them. This CDR3 contains 14 residues. Looked up from germline, CDR1 is MNHEY and CDR2 is SMNVEV (reference sequence). The CDR3, as DNA: TGTGCCAGCAGTCCAGGAGGCTCTGGAAACACCATATATTTT. It is translated as CASSPGGSGNTIYF.

CDR3 nucleotides: TGTGCCAGCAGCCCAGCCAGGACTAGCTCTGGGGCCAACGTCCTGACTTTC. This sequence encodes CASSPARTSSGANVLTF. J is TRBJ2-6 and V is TRBV11-2, with TRBD2 matching over 7 bases. CDR1 is SGHAT, CDR2 FQNNGV, per germline. The V gene end was trimmed by 5 bases and the J gene end by 0 bases; junction bases not matched to a gene: 7. The CDR3 runs to 17 residues.

This chain uses TRBV7-9 with TRBJ2-3; TRBD1 aligns across 7 bases. The CDR3 totals 16 residues. From germline, CDR1 is SEHNR and CDR2 FQNEAQ (reference sequence). V gave up 4 bases and J gave up 2 bases; unmatched junction bases: 9. CDR3 DNA: TGTGCCAGCAGCTCCGAACCGGGACAGTACACAGATACGCAGTATTTT. It is translated as CASSSEPGQYTDTQYF.

The chain carries TRBV30 and TRBJ1-2; D unresolved. Germline CDR1 reads GTSNPN; CDR2 reads SVGIG (reference sequence). V was trimmed by 2 bases and J by 2 bases, leaving 18 bases between them. This CDR3 is 16 amino acids long. CDR3 protein: CAWSPRVWSPNYGYTF. CDR3 nucleotide sequence: TGTGCCTGGAGTCCCCGCGTATGGAGCCCGAACTATGGCTACACCTTC.

V gene TRBV4-3 combines with J gene TRBJ1-2, with a tentative D call TRBD1 (6 bases). This CDR3 region has 14 residues. The germline CDR1 and CDR2 sequences are LGHNA and YSLEER. Trimming shortened V by 2 bases and J by 7 bases, and 14 bases separated the two germline ends. In DNA form, the CDR3 reads TGCGCCAGCAGCCAACCTGGGACATCCCGTGGCTACACCTTC. Translated: CASSQPGTSRGYTF.